Sequencing of this TCR beta chain was carried out in a study of blood T cell repertoires in COVID-19. Study-level information: Samples came from the United States, Italy and Spain, spanning acute and convalescent COVID-19.

V lost 6 bases, J lost 8 bases, and 17 bases lay in between. This CDR3 has 13 amino acids. The V gene's germline CDR1 is SGDLS and CDR2 YYNGEE. This clone showed up just once. TCRdb keeps only in-frame clones here, not all; method: immunoSEQ multiplex PCR. The sample lists about 200,000 clones, around 90% seen once, with about 22% in the top ten. The chain couples TRBV9 to TRBJ1-2; D might be TRBD1 (5 bases). This TCR was sampled from a man aged 60 to 75 with active or convalescent COVID-19. The sample was peripheral blood. The CDR3: CASNGGVELGYTF. For the CDR3, the DNA is TGTGCCAGCAACGGGGGGGTCGAGCTAGGCTACACCTTC.